This entry features one TCR beta chain sequence. The CDR3 has 14 residues. The ends were cut back, 0 bases at V and 0 bases at J, with 8 bases in the middle. Germline V lookup: CDR1 DFQATT, CDR2 SNEGSKA (reference sequence). The data were obtained in a study of T-cell reconstitution after alpha-beta-depleted transplantation in children. The authors prepared the TCRbeta library with unique molecular identifiers. TCRdb processed the PCR reads anew with MiXCR; each CDR3 protein has one entry. The sample yields about 360,000 distinct CDR3 sequences, 10% to 15% seen once. The source material was PBMCs, sampled from the stem cell graft. The sequence came from a human donor who donated a stem cell graft to a child with Fanconi anemia. The gene calls are TRBV20-1 and TRBJ1-2; no reliable D call. In DNA, the CDR3 is TGCAGTGCTAGAGAAGGGATAGCTAACTATGGCTACACCTTC. Protein product: CSAREGIANYGYTF.